Presented here are 10 T cell receptor beta chains from one specimen sequenced in a study of OX40 agonist ivuxolimab in advanced cancers. Assay: immunoSEQ multiplex PCR; the TCRdb copy retains only in-frame clones and omits some. The repertoire holds about 53,000 clones, with 82% as singletons. The source was CD4+ or CD8+ T cells sorted from blood, collected in a trial of the OX40 agonist ivuxolimab. All receptors derive from an adult with an advanced solid tumor such as melanoma, head and neck, liver or kidney cancer.

The genes are TRBV5-1 and TRBJ2-2; D not certain. This CDR3 is built from 13 residues. Trimming cost V 1 base and J 5 bases, with 6 bases left between them. Per germline, CDR1 SGHRS and CDR2 YFSETQ. In DNA form, the CDR3 reads TGCGCCAGCAGCTTGTTCGGGACCGGGGAGCTGTTTTTT. Amino acids: CASSLFGTGELFF.

The chain carries TRBV7-9 and TRBJ2-1, with 7 bases matching TRBD1. Germline CDR1 reads SEHNR; CDR2 reads FQNEAQ (reference sequence). The CDR3 is 15 residues long. Trimming took 6 bases from V and 4 from J; bases not matched to a gene: 9. The CDR3 loop reads CASSTGTAVYNEQFF. The CDR3 DNA reads as TGTGCCAGCAGTACCGGGACAGCCGTTTACAATGAGCAGTTCTTC.

The gene calls are TRBV14 and TRBJ1-2; D perhaps matches TRBD1 (6 bases). Trimming left V 6 bases short and J 6 bases short, with 14 bases between. The length of the CDR3 is 13 residues. The germline V gene has CDR1 SGHDN and CDR2 FVKESK. CDR3 sequence: CASRDSKANGYTF. The CDR3 DNA sequence: TGTGCCAGCAGGGACAGCAAGGCGAATGGCTACACCTTC.

V is TRBV7-9 and J is TRBJ1-4, with D hard to call. Germline CDR1 reads SEHNR; CDR2 reads FQNEAQ (reference sequence). CDR3 length: 19 amino acids. V was shortened by 2 bases and J by 8 bases, with 27 bases between the two germline ends. The CDR3 is CASSLLQQGRPAFREKLFF. The CDR3 DNA follows: TGTGCCAGCAGCTTATTGCAACAAGGCAGACCCGCCTTTAGGGAAAAACTGTTTTTT.

CDR3 residues: CASTGQEGNQPQHF. Here the CDR3 DNA reads TGTGCCAGCACGGGACAGGAAGGCAATCAGCCCCAGCATTTT. This chain connects TRBV7-9 to TRBJ1-5, with 8 bases that match TRBD1. V lost 7 bases, J lost 2 bases, and 4 bases stayed unmatched. Germline-derived CDR1 and CDR2 are SEHNR and FQNEAQ (reference sequence). The CDR3 covers 14 residues.

The chain recombines TRBV7-2 with TRBJ2-5; 8 bases match TRBD2. The CDR3 totals 15 residues. In germline, CDR1 is SGHTA, CDR2 FQGNSA. The ends lost 1 base at V and 5 bases at J; junction bases unmatched: 6. CDR3 in amino acids: CASSLVGLEAETQYF. The CDR3 DNA sequence: TGTGCCAGCAGCTTAGTGGGACTAGAAGCCGAGACCCAGTACTTC.

The chain has TRBV7-8 and TRBJ2-2; possibly TRBD2 for D (6 bases). From germline, CDR1 is SGHVS and CDR2 FQNEAQ. This CDR3 has 16 amino acids. Trimming took 2 bases from V and 2 from J, leaving 12 bases between them. CDR3 sequence: CASSLRLALNTGELFF. For the CDR3, the DNA is TGTGCCAGCAGCTTAAGGCTAGCGCTTAACACCGGGGAGCTGTTTTTT.

The J gene is TRBJ2-1, the V gene TRBV5-4; a possible D gene is TRBD1 (5 bases). Germline CDR1 SGHNT, CDR2 YYREEE (reference sequence). This CDR3 contains 14 residues. V was shortened by 3 bases and J by 4 bases, with 11 bases between the two germline ends. The CDR3 spells CASSSQGGYNEQFF. CDR3 DNA: TGTGCCAGCAGCTCCCAGGGTGGGTACAATGAGCAGTTCTTC.

The J gene is TRBJ2-5, the V gene TRBV6-1; TRBD2 agrees at 9 bases. J gave up 11 bases and V 2 bases, and 6 bases lay outside the gene matches. This CDR3 has 13 amino acids. Germline CDR1 and CDR2: MNHNS and SASEGT. CDR3 sequence: CASSEFSGSEQYF. In nucleotides, the CDR3 is TGTGCCAGCAGTGAATTTAGCGGGAGTGAGCAGTACTTC.

The rearrangement links TRBV7-9 to TRBJ2-6; TRBD1 might be the D (6 bases). The V end was cut by 5 bases, the J end by 0 bases, with 20 bases between. Germline V gives CDR1 SEHNR, CDR2 FQNEAQ (reference sequence). This CDR3 has 19 residues. Written as DNA, the CDR3 is TGTGCCAGCAGCCAGCCCCGGCAGGGGCCGACCTCTGGGGCCAACGTCCTGACTTTC. It specifies CASSQPRQGPTSGANVLTF.